This is a list of T cell receptor beta chains from one sample in a study of blood T cell repertoires in COVID-19. The assay was immunoSEQ multiplex PCR, and TCRdb's table has in-frame clones only and misses some. The table lists around 200,000 clones, 86% of them singletons. Specimen: peripheral blood. These receptors all come from a woman aged 45-59 years with acute or convalescent COVID-19. Both conserved end residues are part of each CDR3. The D gene is left open where the match is weak. Size is stated for part of the rows, as once, few or many counts, or as a class when the clone is expanded.

>TRBV7-6|.|TRBJ2-2|.
TGTGCCAGCAGCTTCAACAGGGCGAACACCGGGGAGCTGTTTTTT
CASSFNRANTGELFF
>TRBV3-1/TRBV3-2|TRBD1|TRBJ2-5|once
TGTGCCAGCAGCCAGGCAGGGACAGGGCCCTCGGAGACCCAGTACTTC
CASSQAGTGPSETQYF
>TRBV7-8|.|TRBJ1-1|.
TGTGCCAGCAGCCGCAGGGCGAGCACTGAAGCTTTCTTT
CASSRRASTEAFF
>TRBV7-2|.|TRBJ2-3|once
TGTGCCAGCAGTTCACAGTTCACAGATACGCAGTATTTT
CASSSQFTDTQYF
>TRBV19|.|TRBJ1-5|.
TGTGCCAGTATGGACAGCTCCTTGGGCAATCAGCCCCAGCATTTT
CASMDSSLGNQPQHF
>TRBV9|.|TRBJ2-2|.
TGTGCCAGCAGCATACAGGGAGAGGTAACCGGGGAGCTGTTTTTT
CASSIQGEVTGELFF
>TRBV29-1|TRBD1|TRBJ1-2|.
TGCAGCGTTAAGACAGGGGGCCTTGGCTACACCTTC
CSVKTGGLGYTF
>TRBV3-1/TRBV3-2|.|TRBJ2-3|.
TGTGCCAGCAGCCACTCGGGCAGGGGAGCCACAGATACGCAGTATTTT
CASSHSGRGATDTQYF
>TRBV6-5|.|TRBJ2-2|.
TGTGCCAGCAGTCAGCGGAACACCGGGGAGCTGTTTTTT
CASSQRNTGELFF
>TRBV5-8|TRBD1|TRBJ1-2|.
TGTGCCAGCAGCCGAGAGGGACAGGGGATTGGCTACACCTTC
CASSREGQGIGYTF
>TRBV2|TRBD1|TRBJ2-6|.
TGTGCCAGCAGTGCCCGGGACAGTGGGGCCAACGTCCTGACTTTC
CASSARDSGANVLTF
>TRBV6-4|.|TRBJ1-1|.
TGTGCCAGCAGTGCTGAGGAAAACACTGAAGCTTTCTTT
CASSAEENTEAFF
>TRBV6-5|.|TRBJ2-7|.
TGTGCCAGCAGTTACTCGGCAGGACTCTACGAGCAGTACTTC
CASSYSAGLYEQYF
>TRBV10-3|TRBD1|TRBJ1-2|.
TGTGCCATCAGTTCCGGGACAGGGGTTGGCTACACCTTC
CAISSGTGVGYTF
>TRBV29-1|.|TRBJ2-5|.
TGCAGCGTTGATCGAAAGGGGTACCCCCAAGAGACCCAGTACTTC
CSVDRKGYPQETQYF
>TRBV7-2|TRBD1|TRBJ2-1|.
TGTGCCAGCAGCCTACAGGGGACGAGCTCCTACAATGAGCAGTTCTTC
CASSLQGTSSYNEQFF
>TRBV13|.|TRBJ2-2|.
TGTGCCAGCAGCCTAAGTCACGGGGAGCTGTTTTTT
CASSLSHGELFF